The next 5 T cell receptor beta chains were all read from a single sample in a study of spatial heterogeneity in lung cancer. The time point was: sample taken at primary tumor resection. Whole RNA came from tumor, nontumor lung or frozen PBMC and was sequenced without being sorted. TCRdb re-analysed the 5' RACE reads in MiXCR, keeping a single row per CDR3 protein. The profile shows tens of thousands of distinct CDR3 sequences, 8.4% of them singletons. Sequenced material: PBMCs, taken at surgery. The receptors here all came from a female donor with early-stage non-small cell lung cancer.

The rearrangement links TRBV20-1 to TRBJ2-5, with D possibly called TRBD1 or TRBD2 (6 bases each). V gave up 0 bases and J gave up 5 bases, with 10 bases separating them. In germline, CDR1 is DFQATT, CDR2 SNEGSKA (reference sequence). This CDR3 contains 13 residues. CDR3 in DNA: TGCAGTGCTAGAGATGGGGGGCGGGAGACCCAGTACTTC. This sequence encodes CSARDGGRETQYF.

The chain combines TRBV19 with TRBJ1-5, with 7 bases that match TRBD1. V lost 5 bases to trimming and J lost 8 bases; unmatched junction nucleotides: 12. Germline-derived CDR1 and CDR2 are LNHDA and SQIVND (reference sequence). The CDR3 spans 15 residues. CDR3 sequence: CASSPGTGEGEPQHF. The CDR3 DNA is TGTGCCAGTAGTCCGGGAACAGGGGAAGGCGAGCCCCAGCATTTT.

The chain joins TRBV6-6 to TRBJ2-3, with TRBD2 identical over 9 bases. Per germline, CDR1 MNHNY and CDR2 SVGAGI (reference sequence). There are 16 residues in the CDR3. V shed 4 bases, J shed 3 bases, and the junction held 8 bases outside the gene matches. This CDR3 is CASSSLLAGVTDTQYF. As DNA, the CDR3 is TGTGCCAGCAGTTCCCTCTTAGCGGGAGTAACAGATACGCAGTATTTT.

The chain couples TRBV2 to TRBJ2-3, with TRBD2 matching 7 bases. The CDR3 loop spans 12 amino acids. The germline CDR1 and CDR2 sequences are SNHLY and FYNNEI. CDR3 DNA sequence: TGTGCTATGCGGGAGTCGACAGATACGCAGTATTTT. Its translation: CAMRESTDTQYF.

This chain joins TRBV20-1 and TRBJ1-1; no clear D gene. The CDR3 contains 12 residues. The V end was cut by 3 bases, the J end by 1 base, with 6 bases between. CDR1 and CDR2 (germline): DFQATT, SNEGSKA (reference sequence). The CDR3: CSASRKNTEAFF. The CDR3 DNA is TGCAGTGCTAGTAGGAAGAACACTGAAGCTTTCTTT.